The 8 T cell receptor beta chains below were found in one sample sequenced in a study of Graves' ophthalmopathy and Graves' hyperthyroidism. The authors amplified TCR beta CDR3 regions, and they did so from RNA transcripts for repertoire sequencing. An initial RT-PCR round employing HTBI primers preceded a second-round multiplex PCR. TCRdb re-called the multiplex PCR reads with MiXCR, one entry per CDR3 protein. The table shows roughly 500,000 distinct CDR3 sequences, with over 13% occurring only once. The sample was blood. The source of these receptors is a woman younger than 45 with Graves' ophthalmopathy.

In this sample, this clonotype turned up many times. CDR3 in DNA: TGTGCCAGCAGTTCCACGCTCCGAACAGGTCGCAACACTGAAGCTTTCTTT. This translates into CASSSTLRTGRNTEAFF. The V call is TRBV28, the J call TRBJ1-1, with D perhaps TRBD1 (5 bases). The CDR3 has 17 residues. The V end lost 4 bases, the J end lost 2 bases, and 20 bases lay between the germline ends. Germline V lookup: CDR1 MDHEN, CDR2 SYDVKM.

This rearrangement joins TRBV12-3 or TRBV12-4 to TRBJ2-7; a possible D gene is TRBD2 (6 bases). Trimming stripped 9 bases from V and 7 bases from J, with 19 bases between. This CDR3 is 13 amino acids long. The CDR3 reads CASVRRSGREQYF. CDR3 in DNA: TGTGCCAGTGTCCGTAGGTCGGGGAGGGAGCAGTACTTC.

This clonotype was recorded at least ten times. V gene TRBV6-2 or TRBV6-3 combines with J gene TRBJ1-2; D call uncertain. Per germline, CDR1 MNHEY and CDR2 SVGEGT. The V gene lost 7 bases and the J gene lost 4 bases, with 16 bases spanning the gap. This CDR3 comprises 14 residues. The CDR3 nucleotides are TGTGCCAGCAAGTCCCCCGGAGTAATCTATGGCTACACCTTC. It yields the protein CASKSPGVIYGYTF.

This clonotype occurred many times. V and J are TRBV6-1 and TRBJ1-6, with TRBD1 matching over 7 bases. J gave up 10 bases and V 6 bases, and 6 bases lay outside the gene matches. CDR1 is MNHNS and CDR2 is SASEGT in the germline V gene. The CDR3 runs 13 residues. The DNA for the CDR3 is TGTGCCAGCAGCACAGGGGAGGAATCACCCCTCCACTTT. Translated, it gives CASSTGEESPLHF.

The table lists this clonotype with many counts. V and J are TRBV5-1 and TRBJ1-2; no firm D call. V gave up 0 bases and J gave up 8 bases, with 14 bases separating them. Germline CDR1 is SGHRS and CDR2 is YFSETQ. The CDR3 contains 14 residues. CDR3 region: CASSLEGGLSGYTF. CDR3 DNA: TGCGCCAGCAGCTTGGAAGGAGGGCTTAGCGGCTACACCTTC.

This clonotype was detected only a few times. This clone may be a read error of a much larger clone one base away. The gene calls are TRBV9 and TRBJ1-2; unclear D gene. The CDR3 covers 13 residues. Looked up from germline, CDR1 is SGDLS and CDR2 is YYNGEE. CDR3 in DNA: TGTGCCAGCAGCGTAGGCAGTAACTATGGCTTCACCTTC. Protein: CASSVGSNYGFTF.

This clonotype was recorded at least ten times. The CDR3 bases are TGTGCCAGCAACTCAGGACTAGCGGGAATGAGAGAGACCCAGTACTTC. It encodes CASNSGLAGMRETQYF. V and J are TRBV12-3 or TRBV12-4 and TRBJ2-5; TRBD2 matches at 12 bases. There are 16 residues in the CDR3. Losses at the gene ends were 7 bases for V and 4 bases for J; bases not matched to a gene: 10.

This clonotype was recorded at least ten times. This chain links TRBV28 with TRBJ1-2; maybe TRBD1 (5 bases). V lost 2 bases to trimming and J lost 1 base, with 11 bases between them. Looked up from germline, CDR1 is MDHEN and CDR2 is SYDVKM. This CDR3 is 15 amino acids long. CDR3 residues: CASSLGGGLNYGYTF. DNA of the CDR3: TGTGCCAGCAGTTTAGGTGGGGGACTTAACTATGGCTACACCTTC.